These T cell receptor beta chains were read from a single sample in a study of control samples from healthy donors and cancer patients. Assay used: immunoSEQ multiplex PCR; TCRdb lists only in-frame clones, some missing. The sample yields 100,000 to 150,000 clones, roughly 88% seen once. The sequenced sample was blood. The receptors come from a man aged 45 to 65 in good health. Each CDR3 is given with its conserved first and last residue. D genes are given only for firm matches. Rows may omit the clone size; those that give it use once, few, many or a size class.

CDR3nt: TGTGCCAGCAGCTTAGACAGTAGCTCCTATAATTCACCCCTCCACTTT; CDR3aa: CASSLDSSSYNSPLHF; d_gene: NA; j_gene: TRBJ1-6; abundance: NA; v_gene: TRBV7-2
CDR3nt: TGCGCCAGCAGCTTTGGACAGGGTCGGGAAAAACTGTTTTTT; CDR3aa: CASSFGQGREKLFF; d_gene: TRBD1; j_gene: TRBJ1-4; abundance: NA; v_gene: TRBV5-1
CDR3nt: TGTGCCAGCAGCTTAACCGGGCGCAAAAACATTCAGTACTTC; CDR3aa: CASSLTGRKNIQYF; d_gene: NA; j_gene: TRBJ2-4; abundance: NA; v_gene: TRBV11-1
CDR3nt: TGTGCCAGCAGTGAAGCATGGACAGGGAGCGGAAACACCATATATTTT; CDR3aa: CASSEAWTGSGNTIYF; d_gene: TRBD1; j_gene: TRBJ1-3; abundance: few; v_gene: TRBV6-1
CDR3nt: TGTGCCAGCAGCCTCGACAGAACCTACGAGCAGTACTTC; CDR3aa: CASSLDRTYEQYF; d_gene: NA; j_gene: TRBJ2-7; abundance: NA; v_gene: TRBV14
CDR3nt: TGTGCCATCAGAGAACAGGGAGATCAGCCCCAGCATTTT; CDR3aa: CAIREQGDQPQHF; d_gene: NA; j_gene: TRBJ1-5; abundance: NA; v_gene: TRBV10-3
CDR3nt: TGTGCCACCAGCAGAGATCGCGGGCAGCCCCAGCATTTT; CDR3aa: CATSRDRGQPQHF; d_gene: NA; j_gene: TRBJ1-5; abundance: once; v_gene: TRBV15
CDR3nt: TGTGCCAGCAGTTTAGGTGGTTACGAGCAGTACTTC; CDR3aa: CASSLGGYEQYF; d_gene: NA; j_gene: TRBJ2-7; abundance: once; v_gene: TRBV6-5
CDR3nt: TGTGCCAGCAGCCAAGATTTCGGGGGCTTTAATTCACCCCTCCACTTT; CDR3aa: CASSQDFGGFNSPLHF; d_gene: NA; j_gene: TRBJ1-6; abundance: NA; v_gene: TRBV14
CDR3nt: TGTGCCAGCAGCTGGGACAGGGGGAGGGGCGAGCAGTACTTC; CDR3aa: CASSWDRGRGEQYF; d_gene: TRBD1; j_gene: TRBJ2-7; abundance: NA; v_gene: TRBV6-5
CDR3nt: TGTGCCAGCACCAAAAAATCGACAGCCTACGAGCAGTACTTC; CDR3aa: CASTKKSTAYEQYF; d_gene: NA; j_gene: TRBJ2-7; abundance: NA; v_gene: TRBV6-5
CDR3nt: TGTGCCAGCAGCTATATTACAGGGGGTTCCGAGCAGTACTTC; CDR3aa: CASSYITGGSEQYF; d_gene: TRBD1; j_gene: TRBJ2-7; abundance: NA; v_gene: TRBV28
CDR3nt: TGCGCCAGCAGTGAGTCGTGGGACGGCTATGAGCAGTTCTTC; CDR3aa: CASSESWDGYEQFF; d_gene: NA; j_gene: TRBJ2-1; abundance: NA; v_gene: TRBV10-1
CDR3nt: TGTGCCAGCAGACCCGGGGGGACAGGGAGGACCGGGGAGCTGTTTTTT; CDR3aa: CASRPGGTGRTGELFF; d_gene: TRBD1; j_gene: TRBJ2-2; abundance: NA; v_gene: TRBV28
CDR3nt: TGTGCCAGCAGCCTCTGGGGACAGGGAAACTCTGGAAACACCATATATTTT; CDR3aa: CASSLWGQGNSGNTIYF; d_gene: TRBD1; j_gene: TRBJ1-3; abundance: NA; v_gene: TRBV3-1/TRBV3-2
CDR3nt: TGTGCCTGGCGTTGGCCCGGTACGGGGGAGCAGTACTTC; CDR3aa: CAWRWPGTGEQYF; d_gene: NA; j_gene: TRBJ2-7; abundance: NA; v_gene: TRBV30
CDR3nt: TGTGCCAGTAGTACGGGTTTGAACACTGAAGCTTTCTTT; CDR3aa: CASSTGLNTEAFF; d_gene: NA; j_gene: TRBJ1-1; abundance: NA; v_gene: TRBV19
CDR3nt: TGTGCCAGCAGCTTGGTTGGGGGTGGCCCCTACGAGCAGTACTTC; CDR3aa: CASSLVGGGPYEQYF; d_gene: NA; j_gene: TRBJ2-7; abundance: NA; v_gene: TRBV5-4
CDR3nt: TGTGCCAGCAGCTTGGTAACTAGCGGGGGTTCGGAGCAGTTCTTC; CDR3aa: CASSLVTSGGSEQFF; d_gene: TRBD2; j_gene: TRBJ2-1; abundance: NA; v_gene: TRBV5-6
CDR3nt: TGTGCCAGTAGTAAGTCAATAAATCAGCCCCAGCATTTT; CDR3aa: CASSKSINQPQHF; d_gene: NA; j_gene: TRBJ1-5; abundance: NA; v_gene: TRBV19
CDR3nt: TGTGCCAGCAGCCTTGGACAGGGGCACTACGAGCAGTACTTC; CDR3aa: CASSLGQGHYEQYF; d_gene: TRBD1; j_gene: TRBJ2-7; abundance: many; v_gene: TRBV13
CDR3nt: TGCGCCAGCAGCTTACGTACAGGGGGCTCGAACACTGAAGCTTTCTTT; CDR3aa: CASSLRTGGSNTEAFF; d_gene: TRBD1; j_gene: TRBJ1-1; abundance: NA; v_gene: TRBV5-1
CDR3nt: TGTGCCAGCAGGCCGGGACAGGGGCGCGAGCAGTACTTC; CDR3aa: CASRPGQGREQYF; d_gene: TRBD1; j_gene: TRBJ2-7; abundance: NA; v_gene: TRBV6-5
CDR3nt: TGTGCCAGCAGTGAAGCTTCCTTCAGGGATGGCTACACCTTC; CDR3aa: CASSEASFRDGYTF; d_gene: NA; j_gene: TRBJ1-2; abundance: NA; v_gene: TRBV2
CDR3nt: TGTGCCAGCAGTGGCGCTAGACAGGGGGGGGAAAAACTGTTTTTT; CDR3aa: CASSGARQGGEKLFF; d_gene: TRBD1; j_gene: TRBJ1-4; abundance: NA; v_gene: TRBV28
CDR3nt: TGTGCCACCAGCAGGTTAACAGAGGCTGAAGCTTTCTTT; CDR3aa: CATSRLTEAEAFF; d_gene: NA; j_gene: TRBJ1-1; abundance: NA; v_gene: TRBV15
CDR3nt: TGTGCCAGCAGAGCGACAGGGGGGAATCAGCCCCAGCATTTT; CDR3aa: CASRATGGNQPQHF; d_gene: TRBD1; j_gene: TRBJ1-5; abundance: NA; v_gene: TRBV6-5
CDR3nt: TGTGCTAGCAGCTTAGCGCAGGACACTGAAGCTTTCTTT; CDR3aa: CASSLAQDTEAFF; d_gene: NA; j_gene: TRBJ1-1; abundance: few; v_gene: TRBV7-7
CDR3nt: TGTGCCAGCAGCTCGGACGTGGATACGCAGTATTTT; CDR3aa: CASSSDVDTQYF; d_gene: NA; j_gene: TRBJ2-3; abundance: NA; v_gene: TRBV5-5
CDR3nt: TGTGCCATCAGTGGCCAGGGGGGCAATCAGCCCCAGCATTTT; CDR3aa: CAISGQGGNQPQHF; d_gene: TRBD1; j_gene: TRBJ1-5; abundance: NA; v_gene: TRBV10-3
CDR3nt: TGTGCCAGTAGTATAAAGTTTGTGACAGGGGGCCCCTACGAGCAGTACTTC; CDR3aa: CASSIKFVTGGPYEQYF; d_gene: TRBD1; j_gene: TRBJ2-7; abundance: NA; v_gene: TRBV19
CDR3nt: TGTGCCAGCAGCCTCGGGACAGGCTCATACGAGCAGTACTTC; CDR3aa: CASSLGTGSYEQYF; d_gene: TRBD1; j_gene: TRBJ2-7; abundance: NA; v_gene: TRBV7-9